Reported below is one TCR beta chain. This clonotype has at least ten counts. The antigen this receptor binds is unknown. No much larger clone is present one base from it, and per-base qualities are unavailable. Profiling of TCR beta VDJ combinations and CDR3 sequences used genomic DNA as the template. An Illumina HiSeq 2000 was used for TCR repertoire sequencing. Per the original workflow: TRBV/TRBJ rearrangement plots, CDR3 size and DJ length profiles, and Simpson's diversity index were used to evaluate the repertoires. Whichever DNA sequence was most abundant in the deep sequencing data was defined as the immunodominant clone. CDR3 amino acid sequences were screened for sharing across subjects and were compared with published repertoires and the VDJdb database. TCRdb reworked the public reads: Q25 trimming with fastp, MiXCR clone assembly, productive beta chains retained. CDR3 protein sequences are deduplicated, and each keeps its most common genes and DNA. These V and J calls rely on TCRdb rather than the paper's analysis. Across this sample there are about 110,000 distinct CDR3 sequences, with under 60% seen only once. Under 35% of the sample rests with the top ten.

In this study, sorted CD4+ and CD8+ T cells from the blood of healthy subjects and of severe aplastic anemia patients had their TCR repertoires deep-sequenced. Ficoll-Paque density gradient centrifugation was used to isolate peripheral blood mononuclear cells. Before DNA extraction, CD4+ and CD8+ T cells were sorted by FACS or by magnetic beads. The data belong to a study of CD8+CD57+ T cells in acquired aplastic anemia (dated by TCRdb to 2016 to 2018). In the study overall: Extracted DNA from sorted CD4+ and CD8+ cells averaged approximately 3 ug, ranging from about 0.19 to 30 ug. Mean read counts for healthy donor samples were roughly 10 million for CD4+ cells and some 12 million for CD8+ cells. Findings and caveats that apply to the study as a whole: Around 31 CD8+ CDR3 sequences were shared between patients and controls but appeared highly expressed in patients and within their immunodominant clones. No significant difference in CD8+ Simpson's diversity was found between patients and healthy controls (P=0.060).

V loses 4 bases of germline sequence and J loses 6 bases, and the interval between the two ends is 13 bases. CDR1 and CDR2, looked up from the germline V gene, are LGHNA and YSLEER. CDR3 length: 13 amino acids, cysteine to phenylalanine. Just CDR3 DNA is preserved here, 39 bases in frame from base 1. Recombination connected TRBV4-3 to TRBJ2-7, and TRBD1 may be the D gene, going by 5 matching bases. The sample taken for sequencing was sorted CD4+, CD8+, or CD8+CD57+ T cells (not recorded which) from PBMCs. This sequence originates from a human donor in good health, serving as a control. The DNA is TGCGCCAGCAGCCGGTATACAGGCGGCGAGCAGTACTTC. Its amino acids are CASSRYTGGEQYF.